This T cell receptor beta chain is from a study of cytomegalovirus exposure and HLA in healthy donors. Findings and limits, study-wide: Cytomegalovirus status, reportedly, was diagnosed with high specificity and sensitivity by the classifier. In a later analysis, first-cohort TCR clusters were found to tend to co-occur in the 120 or so validation repertoires. Most TCR sequences were seen very rarely across donors, but some public TCRs occurred in many.

Germline trimming cut 3 bases from V and 4 bases from J; bases unmatched to any gene: 8. Germline CDR1 is MNHEY and CDR2 is SVGAGI. The CDR3 has 16 amino acids. On this clone itself: Its antigen is as yet unknown.

This table comes from immunoSEQ multiplex PCR, and its TCRdb copy is limited to in-frame clones, with some not included. In the table there are around 70,000 clones, roughly 94% of which are singletons. Sequenced sample: PBMCs. The TCR comes from a woman younger than 30 in good health and CMV-seropositive. The genes are TRBV6-5 and TRBJ2-2; 7 bases agree with TRBD2. The CDR3 DNA reads TGTGCCAGCAGTTATTCCAGCGGGATCGGCACCGGGGAGCTGTTTTTT. It translates to CASSYSSGIGTGELFF.